The next 10 T cell receptor beta chains were all read from a single sample in a study of OX40 agonist ivuxolimab in advanced cancers. Profiled with immunoSEQ multiplex PCR; TCRdb holds only in-frame clones, not every one. Of 49,000 or so clones detected, 84% appear once; the ten largest clones hold about 2.4%. Material: CD4+ or CD8+ T cells sorted from blood, obtained in a trial of the OX40 agonist ivuxolimab. All receptors derive from an adult with an advanced solid tumor such as melanoma, head and neck, liver or kidney cancer.

This clone was seen once. The chain recombines TRBV14 with TRBJ1-3; D is undetermined. V lost 5 bases and J lost 2, with 13 bases in between. The CDR3 contains 15 residues. Looked up from germline, CDR1 is SGHDN and CDR2 is FVKESK. The CDR3 sequence is CASSERWGTGNTIYF. Here the CDR3 DNA reads TGTGCCAGCAGCGAAAGGTGGGGAACTGGAAACACCATATATTTT.

The chain uses TRBV5-1 and TRBJ1-3; possibly TRBD1 for D (6 bases). V was shortened by 4 bases and J by 0 bases, with 11 bases between the two germline ends. Germline V lookup: CDR1 SGHRS, CDR2 YFSETQ. The CDR3 spans 15 residues. CDR3 loop: CASSNRDTSGNTIYF. The CDR3 DNA sequence: TGCGCCAGCAGCAACCGGGACACCTCTGGAAACACCATATATTTT.

The rearrangement uses TRBV19 and TRBJ2-6; D ambiguous. CDR1 is LNHDA, CDR2 SQIVND, per germline (reference sequence). Trimming took off 7 bases at V and 0 bases at J, with 13 bases between the two ends. This CDR3 has 16 residues. Written as DNA, the CDR3 is TGTGCCAGTACCTATAAGACAAACTCTGGGGCCAACGTCCTGACTTTC. Residues: CASTYKTNSGANVLTF.

V usage is TRBV18 and J usage is TRBJ2-1, with 15 bases fitting TRBD2. V shed 2 bases and J 7 bases; nucleotides not matched to a gene: 3. There are 16 residues in the CDR3. Germline CDR1 reads KGHSH; CDR2 reads LQKENI. The CDR3 region is CASSPDGLAGGNEQFF. CDR3 DNA: TGTGCCAGCTCACCAGACGGACTAGCGGGAGGGAATGAGCAGTTCTTC.

The gene calls are TRBV14 and TRBJ1-1, with D uncertain. V was pared by 4 bases and J by 1 base, with 13 bases between. Germline-derived CDR1 and CDR2 are SGHDN and FVKESK. This CDR3 spans 15 amino acids. The CDR3, as DNA: TGTGCCAGCAGCCCCACTCGGTTGGCGAACACTGAAGCTTTCTTT. This sequence encodes CASSPTRLANTEAFF.

The chain employs TRBV11-2 and TRBJ1-3; D unresolved. V dropped 3 bases and J dropped 1 base, with 10 bases sitting between them. Germline V gene sequence: CDR1 SGHAT, CDR2 FQNNGV. This CDR3 region has 15 residues. The DNA of the CDR3 is TGTGCCAGCAGCTTGGGGTCTTTTTCTGGAAACACCATATATTTT. The encoded protein is CASSLGSFSGNTIYF.

The chain links TRBV19 to TRBJ1-5; 10 bases agree with TRBD1. The germline CDR1 and CDR2 sequences are LNHDA and SQIVND (reference sequence). The CDR3 covers 17 residues. Trimming at V came to 4 bases and at J to 7 bases, leaving 13 bases not matched to a gene. CDR3 amino acids: CASSRDRGFGGQQPQHF. The CDR3 bases are TGTGCCAGTAGTAGGGACAGGGGATTCGGGGGCCAACAGCCCCAGCATTTT.

V and J are TRBV19 and TRBJ1-5, with D perhaps matching TRBD1 (6 bases). The CDR3 has 16 residues. The germline CDR1 and CDR2 sequences are LNHDA and SQIVND (reference sequence). Trimming stripped 3 bases from V and 1 base from J, with 13 bases between. This CDR3 is CASSITGGQSNQPQHF. In DNA, the CDR3 is TGTGCCAGTAGTATTACGGGGGGACAAAGCAATCAGCCCCAGCATTTT.

V and J are TRBV6-1 and TRBJ1-2; D may be TRBD1 (5 bases). The CDR3 loop spans 12 amino acids. Trimming stripped 5 bases from V and 3 bases from J, with 7 bases between. Germline CDR1 is MNHNS and CDR2 is SASEGT. DNA of the CDR3: TGTGCCAGCAGTTGGGACGACTATGGCTACACCTTC. Protein product: CASSWDDYGYTF.

The chain employs TRBV11-2 and TRBJ2-7; TRBD1 matches 8 bases. CDR1 and CDR2 from the germline V gene are SGHAT and FQNNGV. This CDR3 is built from 15 residues. Unmatched junction bases numbered 6, after V lost 1 base and J lost 4 bases. The CDR3 nucleotides read TGTGCCAGCAGCTTAGGTTCCGGACAGGGATACGAGCAGTACTTC. Translation gives CASSLGSGQGYEQYF.